The 28 T cell receptor beta chains below were found in one sample sequenced in a study of blood T cells in healthy people across ages. It was with a sample-barcoded 5' primer and a J-beta primer mix that a second PCR of roughly 7 to 12 cycles was run. One entry per CDR3 protein results from TCRdb running MiXCR on the 5' RACE reads. The sample lists approximately 730,000 distinct CDR3 sequences; about 42% were seen once. Sequencing was carried out using blood. These receptors came from a woman aged 55-69 years in good health.

The chain links TRBV12-3 or TRBV12-4 to TRBJ2-2, with D perhaps TRBD2 (5 bases). This CDR3 region has 14 residues. Trimming took 8 bases from V and 5 from J, leaving 15 bases between them. This chain's CDR3 is CASLHREATGELFF. The DNA of the CDR3 is TGTGCCAGCCTCCACCGGGAAGCTACCGGGGAGCTGTTTTTT.

This chain uses TRBV7-9 with TRBJ2-7, with D perhaps assigned TRBD1 or TRBD2 (7 bases each). CDR1 and CDR2 from the germline V gene are SEHNR and FQNEAQ (reference sequence). Trimming cost V 0 bases and J 4 bases, with 13 bases left between them. The CDR3 is 15 residues long. The CDR3 sequence is CASSLAQGGTYEQYF. The CDR3 bases are TGTGCCAGCAGCTTAGCCCAGGGGGGGACGTACGAGCAGTACTTC.

This clonotype was recorded a few times. In DNA, the CDR3 is TGCGCCAGCAGCTTCGGACGGCCGCAAGAGACCCAGTACTTC. The encoded protein is CASSFGRPQETQYF. J is TRBJ2-5 and V is TRBV5-1; D remains ambiguous. V lost 2 bases to trimming and J lost 2 bases, with 10 bases between them. The V gene's germline CDR1 is SGHRS and CDR2 YFSETQ. The CDR3 totals 14 residues.

The sample holds a few counts of this clonotype. The rearrangement links TRBV15 to TRBJ1-2; 10 nucleotides agree with TRBD1. The ends lost 7 bases at V and 4 bases at J; junction bases unmatched: 9. CDR3 length: 15 amino acids. Per the germline V gene, CDR1 is LNHNV and CDR2 is YYDKDF (reference sequence). The chain's CDR3 is CATTLGQGVLYGYTF. The CDR3, as DNA: TGTGCCACCACACTAGGACAGGGGGTGCTCTATGGCTACACCTTC. Based on the CDR3 plus reference TRBV15 and TRBJ1-2, the full variable domain is DAMVIQNPRYQVTQFGKPVTLSCSQTLNHNVMYWYQQKSSQAPKLLFHYYDKDFNNEADTPDNFQSRRPNTSFCFLDIRSPGLGDTAMYLCATTLGQGVLYGYTFGSGTRLTVV.

This clonotype was counted at least ten times. V and J are TRBV6-5 and TRBJ2-5; TRBD2 agrees at 13 bases. J gave up 11 bases and V 6 bases, and 6 bases lay outside the gene matches. Germline V CDR1 and CDR2: MNHEY, SVGAGI. CDR3 size: 13 residues. CDR3 residues: CASRAGTSGEQYF. Written as DNA, the CDR3 is TGTGCCAGCAGGGCCGGGACTAGCGGGGAGCAGTACTTC.

The genes are TRBV28 and TRBJ1-2; tentatively, D is TRBD1 (5 bases). Germline V gene lookup returns CDR1 MDHEN and CDR2 SYDVKM. Trimming cost V 6 bases and J 8 bases, with 16 bases left between them. The CDR3 has 13 residues. CDR3 in amino acids: CASRTDGAGGYTF. The CDR3, as DNA: TGTGCCAGCAGGACAGACGGGGCGGGCGGCTACACCTTC.

This clonotype was counted only a few times. The V gene is TRBV27, the J gene TRBJ1-1; no definite D call. The V end was cut by 2 bases, the J end by 3 bases, with 10 bases between. From germline, CDR1 is MNHEY and CDR2 SMNVEV (reference sequence). The CDR3 is made up of 14 amino acids. Here the CDR3 DNA reads TGTGCCAGCAGTTTAGACGACGGATACACTGAAGCTTTCTTT. Translation gives CASSLDDGYTEAFF.

The chain uses TRBV7-3 and TRBJ2-6; D remains ambiguous. CDR3 length equals 15 residues. Deletions cut 5 bases from V and 0 bases from J, with 8 bases between. Germline assignment: CDR1 SGHTA and CDR2 FQGTGA. The CDR3 DNA reads TGTGCCAGCAGCCCTACTATCTCTGGGGCCAACGTCCTGACTTTC. Protein sequence: CASSPTISGANVLTF.

The sample holds a few counts of this clonotype. This chain joins TRBV12-3 or TRBV12-4 and TRBJ2-3; 7 nucleotides match TRBD2. V was pared by 3 bases and J by 5 bases, with 5 bases of the junction left unmatched. CDR3 length: 14 residues. CDR3: CASSFGGRGDTQYF. As DNA, the CDR3 is TGTGCCAGCAGTTTCGGGGGGAGAGGAGATACGCAGTATTTT.

The table lists this clonotype with a count of one. The rearrangement uses TRBV20-1 and TRBJ1-1, with D tentatively TRBD1 (5 bases). The CDR3 is made up of 13 amino acids. Germline values: CDR1 DFQATT, CDR2 SNEGSKA (reference sequence). The ends were cut back, 5 bases at V and 1 base at J, with 11 bases in the middle. The CDR3 DNA reads as TGCAGTGCTTCATCGACAGCGAACACTGAAGCTTTCTTT. It translates to CSASSTANTEAFF.

The sample holds a few counts of this clonotype. The chain uses TRBV21-1 and TRBJ1-2; the table's D call, TRBD1, was not checked against the DNA. TRBV21-1 is given as a pseudogene. This CDR3 contains 14 residues. The CDR3 spells CASRQTGLNYGYTF. In DNA form, the CDR3 reads TGTGCCAGCAGACAGACAGGACTTAACTATGGCTACACCTTC.

This chain joins TRBV9 and TRBJ2-2; 8 bases line up with TRBD2. The germline CDR1 and CDR2 sequences are SGDLS and YYNGEE. J lost 4 bases, V lost 4 bases, and 6 bases had no gene match. The length of the CDR3 is 15 residues. The CDR3 spells CASSTGGVSTGELFF. For the CDR3, the DNA is TGTGCCAGCAGCACCGGGGGGGTTTCCACCGGGGAGCTGTTTTTT.

This rearrangement joins TRBV6-5 to TRBJ1-4, with D possibly being TRBD1 (5 bases). V was shortened by 5 bases and J by 10 bases, with 17 bases between the two germline ends. The CDR3 totals 14 residues. CDR1 and CDR2 from the germline V gene are MNHEY and SVGAGI. The CDR3 is CASSIQDERGKLFF. Written as DNA, the CDR3 is TGTGCCAGCAGTATACAGGACGAAAGGGGAAAACTGTTTTTT.

The chain combines TRBV7-2 with TRBJ1-1; the D is unclear. Germline values: CDR1 SGHTA, CDR2 FQGNSA. V lost 2 bases to trimming and J lost 0 bases, with 10 bases between them. The CDR3 length is 15 residues. CDR3 bases: TGTGCCAGCAGCTTAAGGCAATCCCTGAACACTGAAGCTTTCTTT. Its protein product is CASSLRQSLNTEAFF.

This rearrangement joins TRBV29-1 to TRBJ2-1; D unresolved. From germline, CDR1 is SQVTM and CDR2 ANQGSEA. The CDR3 is 12 residues long. Trimming shortened V by 7 bases and J by 8 bases, and 15 bases separated the two germline ends. As DNA, the CDR3 is TGCAGCGCCCGAGGTTATTGGGATGAGCAGTTCTTC. Its translation: CSARGYWDEQFF.

The genes are TRBV7-2 and TRBJ2-1, with D possibly being TRBD2 (6 bases). There are 16 residues in the CDR3. Germline-derived CDR1 and CDR2 are SGHTA and FQGNSA. Between the trimmed V and J ends, which lost 4 bases and 0 bases, there was a span of 13 bases. DNA of the CDR3: TGTGCCAGCAGCTGGGACTCCCGAAGCTCCTACAATGAGCAGTTCTTC. Its protein product is CASSWDSRSSYNEQFF.

This clonotype was counted between two and nine times. This sequence joins TRBV13 and TRBJ1-5, with 8 bases identical to TRBD1. CDR1 and CDR2 (germline): PRHDT, FYEKMQ (reference sequence). The CDR3 sequence is 18 residues long. The trim removed 5 bases at V and 0 bases at J, leaving 12 bases unmatched. The CDR3 DNA reads TGTGCCAGCAGCCCTGACTTCCGGGACAGGACTAGCAATCAGCCCCAGCATTTT. It translates to CASSPDFRDRTSNQPQHF.

Worth noting for this clonotype: The junction shows a germline mismatch at one end, possibly a read error. The gene calls are TRBV6-5 and TRBJ2-7, with D possibly TRBD2 on 6 matching bases. The CDR3 runs 15 residues. Germline CDR1 MNHEY, CDR2 SVGAGI. The DNA for the CDR3 is TGTGCCAGCAGTTCGGGGGACGCGAAACTATGGGACCAGCACTTC. Residues: CASSSGDAKLWDQHF.

In this sample, this clonotype turned up a few times. This chain joins TRBV10-3 and TRBJ1-2; D may be TRBD1 (6 bases). With 0 bases removed from V and 7 bases from J, the gap between germline ends came to 6 bases. The CDR3 loop spans 12 amino acids. Germline CDR1 reads ENHRY; CDR2 reads SYGVKD. The CDR3 here is CAISESGAGYTF. CDR3 DNA sequence: TGTGCCATCAGTGAGTCGGGGGCTGGCTACACCTTC.

The chain couples TRBV9 to TRBJ2-5, with TRBD2 as a possible D gene (5 bases). The CDR3 is made up of 14 amino acids. Trimming removed 4 bases from V and 2 bases from J, with 12 bases in between. Germline CDR1 and CDR2: SGDLS and YYNGEE. The CDR3, as DNA: TGTGCCAGCAGCCCCCCCGGGATACAAGAGACCCAGTACTTC. Protein: CASSPPGIQETQYF.

Only one count was recorded for this clonotype. The chain couples TRBV6-2 or TRBV6-3 to TRBJ2-3; TRBD2 is a possible D gene (6 bases). CDR1 MNHEY and CDR2 SVGEGT come from the germline V gene. There are 14 residues in the CDR3. Trimming cost V 7 bases and J 0 bases, with 11 bases left between them. CDR3 bases: TGTGCCAGCATGGGGAGGCTAAGCACAGATACGCAGTATTTT. Translated: CASMGRLSTDTQYF.

V usage is TRBV20-1 and J usage is TRBJ1-6; D remains unclear. The CDR3 spans 12 residues. V lost 5 bases, J lost 10 bases, and 12 bases lay in between. Germline V CDR1 and CDR2: DFQATT, SNEGSKA (reference sequence). CDR3 protein: CSAPEVESPLHF. The CDR3 nucleotides read TGCAGTGCTCCCGAGGTGGAGTCACCCCTCCACTTT.

J is TRBJ2-2 and V is TRBV20-1; the D gene could be TRBD1 or TRBD2 (5 bases each). V dropped 0 bases and J dropped 6 bases, with 8 bases sitting between them. The length of the CDR3 is 13 residues. Germline V gene data show CDR1 as DFQATT and CDR2 as SNEGSKA (reference sequence). CDR3 residues: CSARDLGAGELFF. For the CDR3, the DNA is TGCAGTGCTAGAGATTTGGGGGCCGGGGAGCTGTTTTTT.

This clonotype showed up just a few times. This rearrangement joins TRBV6-5 to TRBJ1-1; a weak D match, TRBD1 (5 bases). The CDR3 loop spans 14 amino acids. Germline CDR1 and CDR2: MNHEY and SVGAGI. V was shortened by 7 bases and J by 5 bases, with 17 bases between the two germline ends. In DNA form, the CDR3 reads TGTGCCAGCACTCGCAGCGGGGGGGAGACTGAAGCTTTCTTT. Protein product: CASTRSGGETEAFF.

This clonotype was seen a handful of times. The V call is TRBV12-3 or TRBV12-4, the J call TRBJ2-7; 8 bases map to TRBD1. The J call could be wrong; TRBJ2-5 is a better fit for the DNA end. The length of the CDR3 is 16 residues. CDR3 sequence reads: CASSSDRGFRDGTQYF. The CDR3, as DNA: TGTGCCAGCAGTTCAGACAGGGGATTCCGAGATGGGACCCAGTACTTC.

Remarks on this clonotype: A single base separates this from a much larger clone, so it may be a read error. The CDR3 spells CATGRGQPVGSDTQYF. The CDR3 nucleotides read TGTGCCACCGGCAGAGGACAGCCGGTAGGCTCAGATACGCAGTATTTT. The chain recombines TRBV15 with TRBJ2-3, with D possibly TRBD1 on 6 matching bases. The V gene's germline CDR1 is LNHNV and CDR2 YYDKDF (reference sequence). The CDR3 is made up of 16 amino acids.

The chain joins TRBV20-1 to TRBJ1-6, with TRBD1 as a possible D gene (5 bases). The CDR3 extends over 16 amino acids. Germline CDR1 DFQATT, CDR2 SNEGSKA (reference sequence). Trimming removed 5 bases from V and 0 bases from J, with 14 bases in between. CDR3 coding DNA: TGCAGTGCTGCCGGCGGGGGTTCCTCCTATAATTCACCCCTCCACTTT. Protein sequence: CSAAGGGSSYNSPLHF.

The rearrangement links TRBV4-3 to TRBJ1-2; 8 positions agree with TRBD1. The CDR3 covers 16 residues. Trimming took 3 bases from V and 4 from J; bases not matched to a gene: 10. Germline V CDR1 and CDR2: LGHNA, YSLEER. This chain's CDR3 is CASSHQTGEPSYGYTF. The CDR3 nucleotides read TGCGCCAGCAGCCACCAGACAGGGGAGCCCTCCTATGGCTACACCTTC.